This T cell receptor (beta chain) was sequenced in a study of T cells in Graves' hyperthyroidism and ophthalmopathy. Amplification targeted TCR beta CDR3 regions from RNA transcripts. HTBI primers were used for first-round RT-PCR of the TCR CDR3. A single record per CDR3 protein comes from TCRdb applying MiXCR to the multiplex PCR reads. The data show about 560,000 distinct CDR3 sequences, approximately 15% seen once. The CDR3 is 14 residues long. V was pared by 7 bases and J by 4 bases, with 8 bases of the junction left unmatched. Germline-derived CDR1 and CDR2 are MNHEY and SVGEGT. The TCR comes from a woman between 18 and 29 years old with Graves' hyperthyroidism. The rearrangement uses TRBV6-2 or TRBV6-3 and TRBJ2-5, with TRBD1 identical over 8 bases. Sequenced: blood. The CDR3 region is CASKNPGQVETQYF. The CDR3 region has the DNA TGTGCCAGCAAAAACCCGGGACAGGTAGAGACCCAGTACTTC.